This entry lists 32 T cell receptor beta chains sequenced from one sample in a study of CD8 T cells in Susac syndrome. A quantity of about 0.5 to 1 ug RNA underwent reverse transcription using random hexamers. Each CDR3 protein is one row after TCRdb ran MiXCR on the immunoSEQ multiplex PCR reads. The profile shows 210,000 or so distinct CDR3 sequences, 94% of them singletons. Material: CD4+ T cells from PBMCs. Receptors originate from a human donor with Susac syndrome.

This chain uses TRBV10-3 with TRBJ2-7; TRBD1 aligns across 7 bases. The CDR3 sequence is 14 residues long. The ends lost 2 bases at V and 3 bases at J; junction bases unmatched: 4. Germline CDR1 is ENHRY and CDR2 is SYGVKD. The CDR3, as DNA: TGTGCCATCAGTGAGGGGACAGCTAACTACGAGCAGTACTTC. Its protein product is CAISEGTANYEQYF.

The rearrangement joins TRBV7-2 to TRBJ2-3; 8 bases are a match to TRBD2. The germline V gene encodes CDR1 SGHTA and CDR2 FQGNSA. The junction had 2 bases not matched to a gene; V was cut back by 4 bases and J by 2 bases. CDR3 size: 14 residues. DNA for the CDR3: TGTGCCAGCAGCTCTAGCGGGTACACAGATACGCAGTATTTT. Its translation is CASSSSGYTDTQYF.

This CDR3 is CASSPRGSSAGLAKNIQYF. The CDR3 DNA reads as TGCGCCAGCAGCCCAAGGGGGAGCTCAGCGGGGTTAGCCAAAAACATTCAGTACTTC. V and J are TRBV4-3 and TRBJ2-4; possibly TRBD2 for D (7 bases). The CDR3 contains 19 residues. Germline V gene lookup returns CDR1 LGHNA and CDR2 YSLEER. V was clipped by 4 bases and J by 0 bases, with 22 bases between them.

The chain employs TRBV20-1 and TRBJ2-7, with D maybe TRBD2 (6 bases). CDR3 length: 14 residues. The V and J ends lost 5 bases and 5 bases respectively, with 19 bases between them. CDR1 and CDR2 (germline): DFQATT, SNEGSKA (reference sequence). CDR3 residues: CSAELVAGRNEQYF. The DNA for the CDR3 is TGCAGTGCTGAGTTGGTGGCAGGGAGGAACGAGCAGTACTTC.

The chain employs TRBV6-2 or TRBV6-3 and TRBJ2-5; D possibly corresponds to TRBD1 (5 bases). The V gene lost 4 bases and the J gene lost 2 bases, with 11 bases spanning the gap. The CDR3 runs 14 residues. Germline loops: CDR1 MNHEY, CDR2 SVGEGT. DNA for the CDR3: TGTGCCAGCAGTTTCCCACAGGTTCAAGAGACCCAGTACTTC. Encoded protein: CASSFPQVQETQYF.

DNA for the CDR3: TGTGCCAGCACCCAAGACACTGAAGCTTTCTTT. Translating it yields CASTQDTEAFF. The chain is built from TRBV28 and TRBJ1-1; D uncertain. This CDR3 comprises 11 residues. V lost 7 bases to trimming and J lost 3 bases, with 6 bases between them. Germline values: CDR1 MDHEN, CDR2 SYDVKM. Full variable domain (rest looked up from reference TRBV28 and TRBJ1-1): DVKVTQSSRYLVKRTGEKVFLECVQDMDHENMFWYRQDPGLGLRLIYFSYDVKMKEKGDIPEGYSVSREKKERFSLILESASTNQTSMYLCASTQDTEAFFGQGTRLTVV.

CDR3 loop: CASSQRTGPFDGYTF. CDR3 DNA: TGTGCCAGCAGCCAAAGGACAGGCCCTTTCGATGGCTACACCTTC. The V gene is TRBV7-9, the J gene TRBJ1-2; 7 bases fit TRBD1. Germline CDR1 reads SEHNR; CDR2 reads FQNEAQ (reference sequence). V shed 5 bases, J shed 6 bases, and the junction held 12 bases outside the gene matches. The CDR3 consists of 15 residues.

The genes are TRBV5-1 and TRBJ2-3; no reliable D call. The CDR3 has 15 residues. Trimming removed 0 bases from V and 1 base from J, with 9 bases in between. Germline CDR1 is SGHRS and CDR2 is YFSETQ. The CDR3 DNA reads as TGCGCCAGCAGCTTGGGGCCCTCCCGCACAGATACGCAGTATTTT. Protein product: CASSLGPSRTDTQYF.

This sequence joins TRBV20-1 and TRBJ1-2; D unresolved. CDR1 and CDR2 (germline): DFQATT, SNEGSKA (reference sequence). V shed 6 bases and J shed 0 bases, with 11 bases lying between them. The CDR3 has 13 amino acids. The chain's CDR3 is CSAEDPANYGYTF. The CDR3 bases are TGCAGTGCCGAGGACCCCGCTAACTATGGCTACACCTTC.

The chain links TRBV15 to TRBJ1-1; 7 bases match TRBD1. The CDR3 covers 15 residues. The germline V gene has CDR1 LNHNV and CDR2 YYDKDF (reference sequence). The V and J ends lost 4 bases and 1 base, in that order; junction bases with no gene match: 6. The CDR3 nucleotides read TGTGCCACCAGCATAGAGAGGACAGGGAACACTGAAGCTTTCTTT. Translated: CATSIERTGNTEAFF. Together with reference TRBV15 and TRBJ1-1, the CDR3 gives the full variable domain: DAMVIQNPRYQVTQFGKPVTLSCSQTLNHNVMYWYQQKSSQAPKLLFHYYDKDFNNEADTPDNFQSRRPNTSFCFLDIRSPGLGDTAMYLCATSIERTGNTEAFFGQGTRLTVV.

The chain recombines TRBV28 with TRBJ1-1; D uncertain. Germline V CDR1 and CDR2: MDHEN, SYDVKM. The CDR3 loop spans 13 amino acids. The ends were cut back, 7 bases at V and 0 bases at J, with 9 bases in the middle. DNA of the CDR3: TGTGCCAGCACCCAAGGGATGAACACTGAAGCTTTCTTT. Residues: CASTQGMNTEAFF.

The gene calls are TRBV5-6 and TRBJ1-3; tentatively, D is TRBD1 (6 bases). The CDR3 runs to 17 residues. V dropped 3 bases and J dropped 2 bases, with 18 bases sitting between them. Germline V lookup: CDR1 SGHDT, CDR2 YYEEEE. The CDR3 DNA reads TGTGCCAGCAGCTCCTCCGTGGGGGGGCCCACTGGAAACACCATATATTTT. Protein sequence: CASSSSVGGPTGNTIYF.

The genes are TRBV24-1 and TRBJ1-1, with D unresolved. V lost 5 bases and J lost 4, with 13 bases in between. The germline V gene encodes CDR1 KGHDR and CDR2 SFDVKD. The CDR3 is 14 residues long. CDR3 DNA: TGTGCCACCAGTGTGGTCCCACGGGTCACTGAAGCTTTCTTT. Protein sequence: CATSVVPRVTEAFF.

The chain links TRBV21-1 to TRBJ1-2. TRBV21-1 is tagged as a pseudogene. CDR3 length equals 16 residues. The CDR3 DNA reads as TGTGCCAGCGGGAACCCTCGCAAGACGGGAGATTATGGCTACACCTTC. As protein: CASGNPRKTGDYGYTF.

The chain combines TRBV11-2 with TRBJ2-1; D is unclear. The CDR3 is made up of 14 amino acids. CDR1 and CDR2 from the germline V gene are SGHAT and FQNNGV. The V and J ends lost 5 bases and 10 bases respectively, with 18 bases between them. The CDR3 DNA reads as TGTGCCAGCAGCCCACCCTCCCGGGTTTGGGAGCAGTTCTTC. It encodes CASSPPSRVWEQFF.

The rearrangement links TRBV12-3 or TRBV12-4 to TRBJ2-5; D possibly corresponds to TRBD1 (5 bases). Trimming cost V 3 bases and J 7 bases, with 12 bases left between them. The CDR3 extends over 13 amino acids. CDR3 loop: CASSFSGSATQYF. Written as DNA, the CDR3 is TGTGCCAGCAGTTTCTCAGGGTCGGCGACCCAGTACTTC.

V is TRBV12-3 or TRBV12-4 and J is TRBJ1-1; possibly TRBD1 for D (5 bases). This CDR3 has 13 residues. Trimming cost V 3 bases and J 5 bases, with 10 bases left between them. The DNA for the CDR3 is TGTGCCAGCAGTTTCCCCAGGGTGACTGAAGCTTTCTTT. Protein: CASSFPRVTEAFF.

The chain carries TRBV20-1 and TRBJ2-1; D tentatively fits TRBD1 or TRBD2 (6 bases each). This CDR3 spans 15 amino acids. V was trimmed by 0 bases and J by 7 bases, leaving 16 bases between them. Germline V gives CDR1 DFQATT, CDR2 SNEGSKA (reference sequence). CDR3 loop: CSARDPRGRVNEQFF. The CDR3 DNA reads TGCAGTGCTAGAGATCCCCGGGGGCGGGTGAATGAGCAGTTCTTC.

The count of this clonotype is one. The chain links TRBV2 to TRBJ2-5; D tentatively reads TRBD1 or TRBD2 (6 bases each). Germline assignment: CDR1 SNHLY and CDR2 FYNNEI. With 3 bases removed from V and 3 bases from J, the gap between germline ends came to 11 bases. The CDR3 is made up of 14 amino acids. In nucleotides, the CDR3 is TGTGCCAGCAGTGAGACAAGGGGGGAAGAGACCCAGTACTTC. Its protein product is CASSETRGEETQYF.

This chain joins TRBV7-3 and TRBJ2-2; the D is unclear. Germline values: CDR1 SGHTA, CDR2 FQGTGA. Trimming left V 5 bases short and J 0 bases short, with 7 bases between. This CDR3 has 14 amino acids. Written as DNA, the CDR3 is TGTGCCAGCAGCGCAGACCCGAACACCGGGGAGCTGTTTTTT. Its translation: CASSADPNTGELFF.

The chain recombines TRBV20-1 with TRBJ1-6; D perhaps matches TRBD1 (5 bases). V lost 6 bases to trimming and J lost 9 bases, with 18 bases between them. The CDR3 extends over 14 amino acids. Germline assignment: CDR1 DFQATT and CDR2 SNEGSKA (reference sequence). DNA of the CDR3: TGCAGTGCGCCCCCCTGGGACCAAGTTTCACCCCTCCACTTT. This gives the protein CSAPPWDQVSPLHF.

This chain connects TRBV29-1 to TRBJ1-4; maybe TRBD1 (6 bases). Deletions cut 0 bases from V and 8 bases from J, with 10 bases between. Germline CDR1 SQVTM, CDR2 ANQGSEA. The CDR3 is made up of 13 amino acids. The CDR3, as DNA: TGCAGCGTTGAAGACAGGGGTCGCGAAAAACTGTTTTTT. Its translation: CSVEDRGREKLFF.

The rearrangement uses TRBV7-8 and TRBJ2-7; maybe TRBD2 (5 bases). Germline V gene sequence: CDR1 SGHVS, CDR2 FQNEAQ. Trimming stripped 1 base from V and 1 base from J, with 11 bases between. The CDR3 has 15 amino acids. The DNA for the CDR3 is TGTGCCAGCAGCTTAGGGACTGGACTTTCCTACGAGCAGTACTTC. The encoded protein is CASSLGTGLSYEQYF.

This clonotype was counted a single time. The chain carries TRBV3-1 and TRBJ1-1; D remains ambiguous. Germline V CDR1 and CDR2: LGHDT, YNNKEL (reference sequence). The length of the CDR3 is 12 residues. The V gene lost 3 bases and the J gene lost 3 bases, with 5 bases spanning the gap. The CDR3 loop is CASSHSDTEAFF. DNA for the CDR3: TGTGCCAGCAGCCATTCGGACACTGAAGCTTTCTTT.

This chain links TRBV7-9 with TRBJ1-6; D remains ambiguous. V lost 4 bases and J 6 bases, leaving 13 bases between the germline ends. The CDR3 sequence is 15 residues long. Germline V gene lookup returns CDR1 SEHNR and CDR2 FQNEAQ (reference sequence). The CDR3 coding sequence is TGTGCCAGCAGCTCGGGCCCGGGCCCTAATTCACCCCTCCACTTT. It specifies CASSSGPGPNSPLHF.

The rearrangement uses TRBV4-1 and TRBJ2-5, with TRBD2 matching 14 bases. Germline-derived CDR1 and CDR2 are MGHRA and YSYEKL. CDR3 length: 18 amino acids. The ends lost 1 base at V and 7 bases at J; junction bases unmatched: 11. The CDR3 sequence: CASSQGAGGLAGVVTQYF. The CDR3 nucleotides read TGCGCCAGCAGCCAAGGAGCTGGGGGACTAGCGGGGGTCGTGACCCAGTACTTC.

This chain uses TRBV28 with TRBJ2-7; 10 positions match TRBD1. J gave up 12 bases and V 6 bases, and 17 bases lay outside the gene matches. The CDR3 runs 15 residues. Looked up from germline, CDR1 is MDHEN and CDR2 is SYDVKM. CDR3 DNA: TGTGCCAGCAGCACCCCGGGACAGGGGAATGAGACCCCGTACTTC. Translated: CASSTPGQGNETPYF.

Only one count was recorded for this clonotype. The V and J genes are TRBV5-4 and TRBJ1-2, with D unresolved. Germline CDR1 reads SGHNT; CDR2 reads YYREEE (reference sequence). This CDR3 region has 15 residues. The V and J ends lost 0 bases and 3 bases respectively, with 12 bases between them. This CDR3 is CASSLARSRDYGYTF. The DNA for the CDR3 is TGTGCCAGCAGCTTGGCCAGGAGTCGCGACTATGGCTACACCTTC.

This chain joins TRBV15 and TRBJ2-5; D unclear. Trimming took 0 bases from V and 5 from J, leaving 10 bases between them. The CDR3 extends over 14 amino acids. Germline CDR1 is LNHNV and CDR2 is YYDKDF (reference sequence). The CDR3 loop reads CATSRDPWVETQYF. The CDR3 bases are TGTGCCACCAGCAGAGATCCTTGGGTGGAGACCCAGTACTTC. The whole variable domain, filled in from reference TRBV15 and TRBJ2-5, reads DAMVIQNPRYQVTQFGKPVTLSCSQTLNHNVMYWYQQKSSQAPKLLFHYYDKDFNNEADTPDNFQSRRPNTSFCFLDIRSPGLGDTAMYLCATSRDPWVETQYFGPGTRLLVL.

This chain links TRBV2 with TRBJ1-3, with TRBD1 as a possible D gene (5 bases). Germline CDR1 reads SNHLY; CDR2 reads FYNNEI. V was trimmed by 6 bases and J by 0 bases, leaving 12 bases between them. This CDR3 is 15 amino acids long. The CDR3 bases are TGTGCCAGCAGGACCGGGACGTTCTCTGGAAACACCATATATTTT. It codes for CASRTGTFSGNTIYF. Full variable domain (remainder filled in from reference TRBV2 and TRBJ1-3): EPEVTQTPSHQVTQMGQEVILRCVPISNHLYFYWYRQILGQKVEFLVSFYNNEISEKSEIFDDQFSVERPDGSNFTLKIRSTKLEDSAMYFCASRTGTFSGNTIYFGEGSWLTVV.

The CDR3 coding sequence is TGCAGTGCTGGGACAGACAGCAATCAGCCCCAGCATTTT. It encodes CSAGTDSNQPQHF. The chain joins TRBV20-1 to TRBJ1-5, with 7 bases that match TRBD1. The CDR3 sequence is 13 residues long. Germline lookup yields CDR1 DFQATT and CDR2 SNEGSKA (reference sequence). The V and J ends lost 5 bases and 1 base, in that order; junction bases with no gene match: 2.

The gene calls are TRBV5-1 and TRBJ2-1; D is uncertain. Germline lookup yields CDR1 SGHRS and CDR2 YFSETQ. The CDR3 is 14 residues long. With 3 bases removed from V and 9 bases from J, the gap between germline ends came to 16 bases. The DNA of the CDR3 is TGCGCCAGCAGCTGGGTGAGAAGGGAAACTGAGCAGTTCTTC. Amino acids: CASSWVRRETEQFF.